This T cell receptor (beta chain) was sequenced for a study of cytomegalovirus exposure and HLA in healthy donors (dated by TCRdb to the late 2010s). Describing the broader study: According to a later analysis, the roughly 120 validation repertoires were produced on the same platform as the 600 to 850 repertoires of the first cohort. To predict cytomegalovirus infection status, the study brought together high-throughput TCR immunosequencing, statistical association of individual TCRs with disease status, and machine learning. The aim of the study was to test whether cataloging public T cell receptors could identify signatures of past pathogen exposure. In addition to the first cohort of approximately 650 subjects, a separate validation cohort of some 120 different subjects was used. The full study reports these points: The study listed 164 TCR beta chains as associated with cytomegalovirus. In vitro tests confirmed that a few of the cytomegalovirus-associated TCR beta chains recognize cytomegalovirus antigens. All 120 or so repertoires were used to score co-occurrence in the validation cohort in a later analysis, because that analysis had no HLA typing for the cohort. Across donors, most TCR sequences were observed very rarely, whereas some public TCRs were present in many individuals. Of the cluster scores, 90% to 95% were above 0 in a later analysis, which found that TCRs clustered in the first cohort also tended to co-occur in the 120 validation repertoires. According to the authors, the approach could potentially be generalized to other disease states and immunological phenotypes. In both the original and validation cohorts, the classifier was reported to diagnose cytomegalovirus status with high specificity and sensitivity.

Measured from the cysteine to the phenylalanine, the CDR3 is 14 residues long. Here the CDR3 DNA is all that survives: 42 bases in frame from base 1. V is trimmed back by 8 bases and J by 6 bases, and the junction contains 10 bases that no gene match accounts for. Taken from the germline V gene (reference sequence), the CDR1 and CDR2 loops are MNHEY and SMNVEV. The donors belonged to the validation cohort of over a hundred subjects, which was separate from the 666-subject first cohort. As for this clone: Its antigen has not been determined. No base quality information exists; no much larger clone differs at one position.

Libraries were prepared through the immunoSEQ multiplex PCR assay. The paper's data handling went like this. To diagnose cytomegalovirus status from the catalog of TCR beta chain sequences, a statistical classification framework was built. Imported from immuneACCESS, the table was reduced by TCRdb to in-frame sequences with V and J called. These copies leave out some clones; in studies compared against another copy, an unresolved V gene accounts for under half, and the cause of the remainder is not known. D and trimming come from the DNA, and the V and J calls and clone size come from that table. This sample is represented by about 60,000 clones; more than 85% of them were singletons. Around 7% of the sample comes from the top ten.

Sequencing input: PBMCs. This sequence was found in a woman aged 18-29 years in good health and CMV-seropositive. The chain is assembled from TRBV27 and TRBJ1-2; TRBD1 aligns with 9 central bases. Here is the DNA: TGTGCCAGCCGAACCATCCGGGACAGGGATGGCTACACCTTC. This yields the protein CASRTIRDRDGYTF.